The 29 T cell receptor beta chains below all came from one sample that was sequenced in a study of blood T cell repertoires in COVID-19. Profiled with immunoSEQ multiplex PCR; TCRdb holds only in-frame clones, not every one. In the table there are about 160,000 clones, about 89% of which are singletons. The sample taken for sequencing was peripheral blood. The receptors come from a man in his 60s with acute or convalescent COVID-19.

The rearrangement joins TRBV9 to TRBJ2-3; D perhaps matches TRBD2 (6 bases). Trimming took off 7 bases at V and 2 bases at J, with 11 bases between the two ends. The CDR3 spans 13 residues. Germline CDR1 SGDLS, CDR2 YYNGEE. The CDR3 region is CASGGTSTDTQYF. The DNA for the CDR3 is TGTGCCAGCGGGGGGACCTCCACAGATACGCAGTATTTT. Variable domain in full (rest from reference TRBV9 and TRBJ2-3): DSGVTQTPKHLITATGQRVTLRCSPRSGDLSVYWYQQSLDQGLQFLIQYYNGEERAKGNILERFSAQQFPDLHSELNLSSLELGDSALYFCASGGTSTDTQYFGPGTRLTVL.

CDR3 nucleotides: TGTGCCAGCAGCTCCAACAGGGTTCGCAATCAGCCCCAGCATTTT. Translation: CASSSNRVRNQPQHF. V gene TRBV7-2 combines with J gene TRBJ1-5; D perhaps matches TRBD1 (6 bases). V dropped 4 bases and J dropped 2 bases, with 12 bases sitting between them. Germline assignment: CDR1 SGHTA and CDR2 FQGNSA. This CDR3 is built from 15 residues. The full variable domain, with the rest looked up from reference TRBV7-2 and TRBJ1-5, is GAGVSQSPSNKVTEKGKDVELRCDPISGHTALYWYRQSLGQGLEFLIYFQGNSAPDKSGLPSDRFSAERTGGSVSTLTIQRTQQEDSAVYLCASSSNRVRNQPQHFGDGTRLSIL.

The V gene is TRBV10-3, the J gene TRBJ2-3; perhaps TRBD2 as D (6 bases). Germline CDR1 is ENHRY and CDR2 is SYGVKD. V shed 6 bases and J shed 2 bases, with 12 bases lying between them. The CDR3 is 14 amino acids. The CDR3: CAISLGTHTDTQYF. The CDR3 nucleotides are TGTGCCATCAGCCTCGGGACTCACACAGATACGCAGTATTTT.

The rearrangement joins TRBV30 to TRBJ1-6, with TRBD1 as a possible D gene (6 bases). From germline, CDR1 is GTSNPN and CDR2 SVGIG (reference sequence). The V and J ends lost 8 bases and 2 bases respectively, with 16 bases between them. This CDR3 contains 15 residues. The CDR3 loop reads CAESQGFPYNSPLHF. DNA of the CDR3: TGTGCCGAGAGTCAGGGGTTCCCCTATAATTCACCCCTCCACTTT.

This chain links TRBV7-9 with TRBJ1-6; no clear D. Germline V gene lookup returns CDR1 SEHNR and CDR2 FQNEAQ (reference sequence). The V and J ends lost 2 bases and 9 bases respectively, with 14 bases between them. There are 15 residues in the CDR3. The CDR3 DNA reads TGTGCCAGCAGCTTATACCGGGATGTTACTTCACCCCTCCACTTT. The encoded protein is CASSLYRDVTSPLHF.

CDR3 in DNA: TGTGCCAGCAGCGGACAGGGCTATAATTCACCCCTCCACTTT. Protein product: CASSGQGYNSPLHF. V gene TRBV11-2 combines with J gene TRBJ1-6, with 8 nucleotides matching TRBD1. The CDR3 has 14 amino acids. With V trimmed by 5 bases and J by 3 bases, 0 bases remained unmatched. Per the germline V gene, CDR1 is SGHAT and CDR2 is FQNNGV. Using reference TRBV11-2 and TRBJ1-6 for the parts outside the CDR3, the full variable domain is EAGVAQSPRYKIIEKRQSVAFWCNPISGHATLYWYQQILGQGPKLLIQFQNNGVVDDSQLPKDRFSAERLKGVDSTLKIQPAKLEDSAVYLCASSGQGYNSPLHFGNGTRLTVT.

The chain employs TRBV10-2 and TRBJ2-7; D gene ambiguous. The V gene lost 3 bases and the J gene lost 5 bases, with 8 bases spanning the gap. In germline, CDR1 is WSHSY, CDR2 SAAADI. The CDR3 runs 12 residues. CDR3 amino acids: CASSDMYDEQYF. CDR3 sequence (DNA): TGCGCCAGCAGTGATATGTATGACGAGCAGTACTTC.

J is TRBJ1-5 and V is TRBV5-8; no definite D call. CDR3 length equals 13 residues. Germline CDR1 and CDR2: SGHTS and YDEGEE. Trimming took 4 bases from V and 7 from J, leaving 12 bases between them. CDR3 in amino acids: CASSRGVMQPQHF. DNA of the CDR3: TGTGCCAGCAGCCGAGGTGTTATGCAGCCCCAGCATTTT.

The V and J genes are TRBV7-9 and TRBJ2-1; 8 bases are shared with TRBD2. This CDR3 contains 19 residues. Unmatched junction bases numbered 17, after V lost 4 bases and J lost 3 bases. The V gene's germline CDR1 is SEHNR and CDR2 FQNEAQ (reference sequence). In DNA, the CDR3 is TGTGCCAGCAGCTCAAGTAACCGTAGCGGGGCCGCTTTCTACAATGAGCAGTTCTTC. It encodes CASSSSNRSGAAFYNEQFF.

The chain combines TRBV10-1 with TRBJ1-6; TRBD1 agrees at 8 bases. The junction had 7 bases not matched to a gene; V was cut back by 8 bases and J by 10 bases. The CDR3 runs 13 residues. Germline loops: CDR1 WNHNN, CDR2 SYGVQD (reference sequence). The CDR3 here is CASATGQGSPLHF. CDR3 DNA sequence: TGCGCCAGCGCGACTGGACAGGGATCACCCCTCCACTTT.

As to this clone: At the DNA level, this CDR3 is encoded by other sequences in the same sample as well. The V call is TRBV5-1, the J call TRBJ1-3; 7 positions agree with TRBD1. V lost 4 bases and J lost 1; bases outside the gene matches: 11. The CDR3 consists of 17 residues. Per the germline V gene, CDR1 is SGHRS and CDR2 is YFSETQ. CDR3 loop: CASSRGDRGRSGNTIYF. CDR3 bases: TGCGCCAGCAGCCGTGGGGATAGGGGGCGTTCTGGAAACACCATATATTTT.

The chain has TRBV5-1 and TRBJ1-1; the D is unclear. The CDR3 is 13 amino acids. Trimming removed 4 bases at V and 0 bases at J, with 7 bases between. Germline CDR1 reads SGHRS; CDR2 reads YFSETQ. CDR3 region: CASSHTLNTEAFF. The DNA of the CDR3 is TGCGCCAGCAGCCACACATTGAACACTGAAGCTTTCTTT.

The chain combines TRBV4-1 with TRBJ1-5, with a weak D call TRBD1 (6 bases). This CDR3 contains 14 residues. Germline V gene lookup returns CDR1 MGHRA and CDR2 YSYEKL. The germline V and J ends were trimmed by 1 base and 5 bases, with 9 bases remaining between them. The CDR3 sequence: CASSQAPGDQPQHF. In DNA form, the CDR3 reads TGCGCCAGCAGCCAAGCCCCAGGGGATCAGCCCCAGCATTTT.

This chain connects TRBV2 to TRBJ1-2, with 8 nucleotides matching TRBD1. Germline trimming cut 9 bases from V and 8 bases from J; bases unmatched to any gene: 8. This CDR3 has 12 residues. Germline V gene sequence: CDR1 SNHLY, CDR2 FYNNEI. DNA of the CDR3: TGTGCCAGTACAGGGGGAGCGCGGGGCTACACCTTC. Amino acid sequence: CASTGGARGYTF.

The V gene is TRBV27, the J gene TRBJ2-1, with D possibly TRBD2 on 6 matching bases. Germline CDR1 MNHEY, CDR2 SMNVEV (reference sequence). The V and J ends lost 2 bases and 9 bases respectively, with 17 bases between them. The CDR3 is made up of 15 amino acids. CDR3 sequence reads: CASSLVYSGVGEQFF. The CDR3 DNA follows: TGTGCCAGCAGTTTAGTTTATTCGGGGGTTGGTGAGCAGTTCTTC.

The J gene is TRBJ1-2, the V gene TRBV3-1 (or the pseudogene TRBV3-2), with 9 bases that match TRBD1. In germline, CDR1 is LGHDT, CDR2 YNNKEL (reference sequence). With V trimmed by 4 bases and J by 6 bases, 3 bases remained unmatched. The CDR3 has 13 residues. CDR3 amino acids: CASSRQGVDGYTF. The CDR3 nucleotides are TGTGCCAGCAGCCGACAGGGGGTCGATGGCTACACCTTC.

With respect to this clone: The sample has other DNA sequences that encode this CDR3 too. CDR3 sequence reads: CARLAERTTYEQYF. The CDR3 nucleotides read TGTGCCAGGCTCGCGGAGCGGACCACCTACGAGCAGTACTTC. The chain employs TRBV19 and TRBJ2-7; maybe TRBD2 (5 bases). CDR1 and CDR2 from the germline V gene are LNHDA and SQIVND (reference sequence). Trimming left V 9 bases short and J 2 bases short, with 17 bases between. The CDR3 sequence is 14 residues long.

The chain combines TRBV27 with TRBJ1-2, with D perhaps matching TRBD1 (5 bases). V shed 8 bases and J shed 5 bases, with 12 bases lying between them. This CDR3 contains 12 residues. The germline CDR1 and CDR2 sequences are MNHEY and SMNVEV (reference sequence). The CDR3 DNA sequence: TGTGCCAGCGGTGTTGGGGGGTATGGCTACACCTTC. The encoded protein is CASGVGGYGYTF.

The chain carries TRBV4-1 and TRBJ1-6; a weak D match, TRBD1 (6 bases). Germline CDR1 and CDR2: MGHRA and YSYEKL. The CDR3 is 14 residues long. V dropped 7 bases and J dropped 7 bases, with 14 bases sitting between them. CDR3 in DNA: TGCGCCAGCACCGACCGGGACAAGAATTCACCCCTCCACTTT. It yields the protein CASTDRDKNSPLHF.

In DNA, the CDR3 is TGTGCCAGCAGCTCATCCCGGGGGTTTAATGAAAAACTGTTTTTT. Translated, it gives CASSSSRGFNEKLFF. The rearrangement links TRBV7-2 to TRBJ1-4; D possibly corresponds to TRBD1 (5 bases). This CDR3 has 15 residues. The ends were cut back, 4 bases at V and 4 bases at J, with 13 bases in the middle. The germline gives CDR1 SGHTA, CDR2 FQGNSA.

The chain has TRBV4-2 and TRBJ2-1, with D maybe TRBD2 (6 bases). Germline CDR1 LGHNA, CDR2 YNFKEQ. With 3 bases removed from V and 0 bases from J, the gap between germline ends came to 15 bases. The CDR3 runs to 17 residues. CDR3 sequence: CASSQGTSFGSYNEQFF. The CDR3 DNA reads TGTGCCAGCAGCCAGGGTACTAGCTTCGGCTCCTACAATGAGCAGTTCTTC.

The V gene is TRBV3-1 (or the pseudogene TRBV3-2), the J gene TRBJ1-2; D perhaps matches TRBD1 (5 bases). Germline V CDR1 and CDR2: LGHDT, YNNKEL (reference sequence). The CDR3 length is 14 residues. Deletions cut 2 bases from V and 3 bases from J, with 10 bases between. The CDR3 protein is CASSQYWGDYGYTF. Written as DNA, the CDR3 is TGTGCCAGCAGCCAATACTGGGGGGACTATGGCTACACCTTC.

This chain uses TRBV30 with TRBJ1-1; D possibly corresponds to TRBD1 (6 bases). The CDR3 runs to 13 residues. Germline CDR1 reads GTSNPN; CDR2 reads SVGIG (reference sequence). Deletions cut 2 bases from V and 1 base from J, with 8 bases between. The CDR3 sequence: CAWSRTANTEAFF. CDR3 DNA sequence: TGTGCCTGGAGTCGGACAGCGAACACTGAAGCTTTCTTT. Variable domain in full (rest from reference TRBV30 and TRBJ1-1): SQTIHQWPATLVQPVGSPLSLECTVEGTSNPNLYWYRQAAGRGLQLLFYSVGIGQISSEVPQNLSASRPQDRQFILSSKKLLLSDSGFYLCAWSRTANTEAFFGQGTRLTVV.

This clone was counted only a few times. V is TRBV6-1 and J is TRBJ2-1; weak D call: TRBD2 (5 bases). Trimming cost V 2 bases and J 1 base, with 9 bases left between them. Germline values: CDR1 MNHNS, CDR2 SASEGT. The CDR3 totals 15 residues. The CDR3 DNA is TGTGCCAGCAGTGAAAAACTAGGTTCCTACAATGAGCAGTTCTTC. Encoded protein: CASSEKLGSYNEQFF.

This chain links TRBV5-8 with TRBJ1-6, with a weak D call TRBD1 (6 bases). The CDR3 length is 15 residues. Trimming removed 4 bases from V and 5 bases from J, with 13 bases in between. In germline, CDR1 is SGHTS, CDR2 YDEGEE. CDR3: CASSDRQAHNSPLHF. CDR3 nucleotide sequence: TGTGCCAGCAGCGACCGACAGGCGCATAATTCACCCCTCCACTTT.

This sequence joins TRBV6-5 and TRBJ1-5; TRBD1 is a possible D gene (6 bases). The CDR3 is 14 amino acids. Trimming took 7 bases from V and 3 from J, leaving 13 bases between them. CDR1 and CDR2 (germline): MNHEY, SVGAGI. Here the CDR3 DNA reads TGTGCCAGCACCCGGGGGGGCCCCAATCAGCCCCAGCATTTT. It encodes CASTRGGPNQPQHF.

This chain joins TRBV29-1 and TRBJ1-1, with TRBD1 identical over 8 bases. CDR3 length: 13 amino acids. The germline V gene has CDR1 SQVTM and CDR2 ANQGSEA. V was clipped by 7 bases and J by 1 base; unmatched bases: 5. The CDR3 loop is CSGGTGTNTEAFF. CDR3 bases: TGCAGCGGGGGGACAGGTACGAACACTGAAGCTTTCTTT.

This sequence joins TRBV5-6 and TRBJ1-2; D may be TRBD1 (5 bases). Germline V gives CDR1 SGHDT, CDR2 YYEEEE. The ends were cut back, 1 base at V and 2 bases at J, with 15 bases in the middle. CDR3 length: 16 amino acids. In DNA form, the CDR3 reads TGTGCCAGCAGCTTGAACAGGCTCGACTCCAACTATGGCTACACCTTC. It yields the protein CASSLNRLDSNYGYTF.

This sequence joins TRBV4-1 and TRBJ2-7; D remains unclear. The germline V and J ends were trimmed by 0 bases and 2 bases, with 8 bases remaining between them. This CDR3 contains 14 residues. Per the germline V gene, CDR1 is MGHRA and CDR2 is YSYEKL. The CDR3 sequence: CASSQDPRTYEQYF. In DNA, the CDR3 is TGCGCCAGCAGCCAAGATCCCAGAACCTACGAGCAGTACTTC.